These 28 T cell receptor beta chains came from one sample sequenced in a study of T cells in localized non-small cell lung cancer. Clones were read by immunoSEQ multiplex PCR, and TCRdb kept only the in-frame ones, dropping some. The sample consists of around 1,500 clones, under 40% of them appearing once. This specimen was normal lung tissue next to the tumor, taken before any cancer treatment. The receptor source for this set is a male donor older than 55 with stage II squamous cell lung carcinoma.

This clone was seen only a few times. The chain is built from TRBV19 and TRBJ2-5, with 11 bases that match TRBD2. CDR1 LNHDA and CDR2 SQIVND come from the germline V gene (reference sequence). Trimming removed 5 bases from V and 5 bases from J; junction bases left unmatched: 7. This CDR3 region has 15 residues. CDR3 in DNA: TGTGCCAGTAGTGCAACTAGCGGGAGTTTCGAGACCCAGTACTTC. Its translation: CASSATSGSFETQYF.

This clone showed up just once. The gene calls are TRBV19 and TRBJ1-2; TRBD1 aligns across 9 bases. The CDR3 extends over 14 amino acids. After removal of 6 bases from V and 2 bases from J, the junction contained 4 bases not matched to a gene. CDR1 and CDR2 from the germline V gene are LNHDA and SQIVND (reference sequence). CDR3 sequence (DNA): TGTGCCAGTAGGAGACAGGGGGGGAACTATGGCTACACCTTC. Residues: CASRRQGGNYGYTF.

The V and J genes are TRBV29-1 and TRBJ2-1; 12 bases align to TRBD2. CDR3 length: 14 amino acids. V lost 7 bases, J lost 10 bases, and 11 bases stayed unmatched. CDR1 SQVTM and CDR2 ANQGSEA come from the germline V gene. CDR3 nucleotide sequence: TGCAGCGAAGTGGGACTAGCGGGTGCTCGGGAGCAGTTCTTC. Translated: CSEVGLAGAREQFF.

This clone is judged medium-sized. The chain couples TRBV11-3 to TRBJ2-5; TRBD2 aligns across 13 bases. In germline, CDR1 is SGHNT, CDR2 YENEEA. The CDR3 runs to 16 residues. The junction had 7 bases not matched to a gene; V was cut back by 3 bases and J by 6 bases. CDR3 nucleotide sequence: TGTGCCAGCAGCTTGGCCACGACTAGCGGGAGGCAGACCCAGTACTTC. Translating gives CASSLATTSGRQTQYF.

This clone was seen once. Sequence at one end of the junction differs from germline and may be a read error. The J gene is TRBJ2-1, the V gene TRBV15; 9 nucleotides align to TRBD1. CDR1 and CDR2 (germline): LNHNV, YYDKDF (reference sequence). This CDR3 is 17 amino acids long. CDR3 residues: CATGRQPGQGPFGEQFF. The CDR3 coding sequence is TGTGCCACCGGCAGGCAACCGGGACAGGGCCCCTTCGGTGAGCAGTTCTTC.

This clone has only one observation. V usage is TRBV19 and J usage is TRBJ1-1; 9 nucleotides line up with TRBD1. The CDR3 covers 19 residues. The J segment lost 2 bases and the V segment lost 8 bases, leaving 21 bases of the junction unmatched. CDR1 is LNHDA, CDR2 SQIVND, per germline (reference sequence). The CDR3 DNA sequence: TGTGCCAGTGCAAGACAGGGGGTCGCCGCTGGGTCCCTAAACACTGAAGCTTTCTTT. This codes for CASARQGVAAGSLNTEAFF.

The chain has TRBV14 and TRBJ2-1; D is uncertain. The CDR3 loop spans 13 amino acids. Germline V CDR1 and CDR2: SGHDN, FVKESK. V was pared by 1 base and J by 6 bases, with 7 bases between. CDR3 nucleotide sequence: TGTGCCAGCAGCCAAGGTCTCCCCAATGAGCAGTTCTTC. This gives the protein CASSQGLPNEQFF.

For the CDR3, the DNA is TGTGCCACCCTTAGTGGGAGGGCAGGTGAGCAGTACTTC. Translating gives CATLSGRAGEQYF. The gene calls are TRBV6-8 and TRBJ2-7; 7 bases are shared with TRBD2. This CDR3 comprises 13 residues. V was pared by 10 bases and J by 7 bases, with 13 bases of the junction left unmatched. Germline V gene data show CDR1 as MNHGY and CDR2 as SAAAGT.

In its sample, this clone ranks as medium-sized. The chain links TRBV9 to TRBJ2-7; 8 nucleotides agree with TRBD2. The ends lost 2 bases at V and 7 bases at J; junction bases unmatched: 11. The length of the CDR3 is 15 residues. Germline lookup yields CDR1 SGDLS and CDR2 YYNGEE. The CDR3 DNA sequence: TGTGCCAGCAGCGTTCATAGCGGGGCAGACTGGGAGCAGTACTTC. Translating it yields CASSVHSGADWEQYF.

The CDR3 reads CATSSRVQAQPQHF. The CDR3 DNA follows: TGTGCCACCAGTTCTCGGGTGCAGGCTCAGCCCCAGCATTTT. The V and J genes are TRBV15 and TRBJ1-5, with D unclear. Trimming shortened V by 6 bases and J by 6 bases, and 15 bases separated the two germline ends. CDR1 LNHNV and CDR2 YYDKDF come from the germline V gene (reference sequence). The CDR3 covers 14 residues.

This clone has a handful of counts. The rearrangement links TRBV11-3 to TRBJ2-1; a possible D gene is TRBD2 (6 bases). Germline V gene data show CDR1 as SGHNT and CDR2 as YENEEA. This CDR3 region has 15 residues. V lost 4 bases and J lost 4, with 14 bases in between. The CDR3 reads CASSSPGGIYNEQFF. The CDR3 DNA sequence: TGTGCCAGCAGCTCGCCTGGCGGGATTTACAATGAGCAGTTCTTC.

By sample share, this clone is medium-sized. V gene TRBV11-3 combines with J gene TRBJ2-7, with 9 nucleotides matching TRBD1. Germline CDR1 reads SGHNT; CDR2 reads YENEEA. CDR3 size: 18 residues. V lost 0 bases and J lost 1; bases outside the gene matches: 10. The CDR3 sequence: CASSLDPDRGYLSYEQYF. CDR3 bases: TGTGCCAGCAGCTTAGATCCCGACAGGGGGTATCTGTCCTACGAGCAGTACTTC.

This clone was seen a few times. As DNA, the CDR3 is TGTGCCAGCAGCCCCGGACTAGGATCGAACGGGGAGCTGTTTTTT. Translation gives CASSPGLGSNGELFF. The chain recombines TRBV11-3 with TRBJ2-2; 7 positions match TRBD2. The CDR3 length is 15 residues. Germline CDR1 SGHNT, CDR2 YENEEA. The V and J ends lost 5 bases and 7 bases, in that order; junction bases with no gene match: 10.

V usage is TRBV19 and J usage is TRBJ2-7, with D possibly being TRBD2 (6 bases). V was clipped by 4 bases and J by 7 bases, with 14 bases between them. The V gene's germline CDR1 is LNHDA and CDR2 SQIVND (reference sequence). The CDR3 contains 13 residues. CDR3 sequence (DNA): TGTGCCAGTAGTAATTCGCTAGCGCGGGAGCAGTACTTC. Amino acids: CASSNSLAREQYF.

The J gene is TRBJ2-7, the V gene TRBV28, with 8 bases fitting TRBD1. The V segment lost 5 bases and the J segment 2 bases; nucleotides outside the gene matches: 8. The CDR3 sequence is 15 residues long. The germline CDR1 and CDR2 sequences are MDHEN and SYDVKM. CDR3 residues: CASSDTGGLAYEQYF. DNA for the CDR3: TGTGCCAGCAGTGACACAGGGGGTCTTGCCTACGAGCAGTACTTC.

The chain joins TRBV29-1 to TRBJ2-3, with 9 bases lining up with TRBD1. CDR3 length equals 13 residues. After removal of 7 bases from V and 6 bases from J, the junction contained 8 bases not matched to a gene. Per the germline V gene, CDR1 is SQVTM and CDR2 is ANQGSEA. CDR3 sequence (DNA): TGCAGCGGCGGGGACAGGGAGGAGGATACGCAGTATTTT. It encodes CSGGDREEDTQYF.

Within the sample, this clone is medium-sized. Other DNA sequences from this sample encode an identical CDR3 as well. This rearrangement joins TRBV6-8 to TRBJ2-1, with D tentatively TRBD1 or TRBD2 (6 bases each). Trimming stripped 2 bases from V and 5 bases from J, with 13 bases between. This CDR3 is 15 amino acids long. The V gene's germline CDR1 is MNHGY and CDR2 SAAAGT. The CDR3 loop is CASSYGRGGHNEQFF. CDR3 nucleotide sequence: TGTGCCAGCAGTTACGGTAGAGGGGGGCACAATGAGCAGTTCTTC.

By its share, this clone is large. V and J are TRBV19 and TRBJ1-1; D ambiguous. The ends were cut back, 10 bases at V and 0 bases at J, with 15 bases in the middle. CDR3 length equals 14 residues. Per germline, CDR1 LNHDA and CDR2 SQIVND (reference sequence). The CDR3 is CATSPAGLNTEAFF. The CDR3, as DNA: TGTGCCACCTCCCCCGCAGGCTTGAACACTGAAGCTTTCTTT.

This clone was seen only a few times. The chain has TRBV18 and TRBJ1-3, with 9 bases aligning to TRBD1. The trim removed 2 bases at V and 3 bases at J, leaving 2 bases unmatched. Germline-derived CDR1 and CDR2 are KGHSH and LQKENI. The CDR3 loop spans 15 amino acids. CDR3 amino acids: CASSPRTGVGNTIYF. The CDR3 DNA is TGTGCCAGCTCACCAAGGACAGGGGTTGGAAACACCATATATTTT. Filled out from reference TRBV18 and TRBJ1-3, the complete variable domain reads NAGVMQNPRHLVRRRGQEARLRCSPMKGHSHVYWYRQLPEEGLKFMVYLQKENIIDESGMPKERFSAEFPKEGPSILRIQQVVRGDSAAYFCASSPRTGVGNTIYFGEGSWLTVV.

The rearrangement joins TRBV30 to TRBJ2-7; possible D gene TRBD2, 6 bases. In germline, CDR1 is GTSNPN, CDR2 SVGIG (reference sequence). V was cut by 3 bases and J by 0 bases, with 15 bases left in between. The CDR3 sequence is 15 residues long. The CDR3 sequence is CAWRRSSGLSYEQYF. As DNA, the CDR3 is TGTGCCTGGAGGAGGAGTAGCGGTCTCTCCTACGAGCAGTACTTC.

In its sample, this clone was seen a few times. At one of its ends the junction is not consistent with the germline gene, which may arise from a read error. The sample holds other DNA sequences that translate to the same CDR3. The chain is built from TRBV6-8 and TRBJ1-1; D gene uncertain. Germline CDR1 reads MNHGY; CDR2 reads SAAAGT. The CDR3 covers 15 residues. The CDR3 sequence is CASSYPETANTEAFF. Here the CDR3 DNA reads TGTGCCAGTAGTTACCCCGAAACAGCCAATACTGAAGCTTTCTTT.

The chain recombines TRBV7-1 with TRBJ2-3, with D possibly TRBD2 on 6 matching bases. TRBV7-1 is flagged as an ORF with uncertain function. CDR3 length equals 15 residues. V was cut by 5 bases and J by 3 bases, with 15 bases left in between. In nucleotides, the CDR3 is TGTGCCAGCAGCCTAAATTACCGGGGGACAGATACGCAGTATTTT. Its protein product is CASSLNYRGTDTQYF.

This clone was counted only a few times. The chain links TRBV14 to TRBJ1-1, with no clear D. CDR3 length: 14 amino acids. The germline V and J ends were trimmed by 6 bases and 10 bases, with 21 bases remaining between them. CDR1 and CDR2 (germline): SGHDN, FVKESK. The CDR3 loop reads CASSRGLGSVGAFF. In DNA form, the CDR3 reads TGTGCCAGCAGTAGAGGGTTGGGGTCCGTTGGAGCTTTCTTT.

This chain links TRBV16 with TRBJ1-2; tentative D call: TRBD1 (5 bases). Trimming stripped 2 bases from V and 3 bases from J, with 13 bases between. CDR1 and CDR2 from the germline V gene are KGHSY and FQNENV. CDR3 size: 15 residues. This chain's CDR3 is CASSQIQGEHYGYTF. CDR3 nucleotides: TGTGCCAGCAGCCAAATTCAAGGGGAACACTATGGCTACACCTTC.

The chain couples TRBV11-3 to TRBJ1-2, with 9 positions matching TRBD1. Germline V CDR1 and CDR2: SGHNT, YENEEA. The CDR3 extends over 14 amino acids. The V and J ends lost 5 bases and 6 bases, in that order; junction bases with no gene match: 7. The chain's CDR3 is CASSQTGGADGYTF. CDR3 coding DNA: TGTGCCAGCAGCCAAACAGGGGGCGCGGATGGCTACACCTTC.

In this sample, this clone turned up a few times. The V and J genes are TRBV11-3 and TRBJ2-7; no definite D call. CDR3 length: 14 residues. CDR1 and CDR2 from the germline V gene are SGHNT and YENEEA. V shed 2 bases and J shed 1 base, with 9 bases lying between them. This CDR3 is CASSLFGLSYEQYF. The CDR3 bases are TGTGCCAGCAGCTTATTCGGGTTATCCTACGAGCAGTACTTC.

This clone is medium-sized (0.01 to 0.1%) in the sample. The CDR3 nucleotides read TGTGCCAGCGGGGAAGGGCCGGGCACTGAAGCTTTCTTT. Translation gives CASGEGPGTEAFF. This rearrangement joins TRBV5-8 to TRBJ1-1; D is undetermined. The germline V gene has CDR1 SGHTS and CDR2 YDEGEE. This CDR3 is 13 amino acids long. The V gene lost 7 bases and the J gene lost 4 bases, with 14 bases spanning the gap.

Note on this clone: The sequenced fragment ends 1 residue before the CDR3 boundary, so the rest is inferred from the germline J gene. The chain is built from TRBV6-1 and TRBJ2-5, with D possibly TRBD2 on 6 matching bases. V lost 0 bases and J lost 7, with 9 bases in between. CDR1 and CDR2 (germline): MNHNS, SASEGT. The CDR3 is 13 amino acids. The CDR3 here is CASSEAMGGTQYF. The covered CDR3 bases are TGTGCCAGCAGTGAAGCGATGGGAGGGACCCAGTAC.